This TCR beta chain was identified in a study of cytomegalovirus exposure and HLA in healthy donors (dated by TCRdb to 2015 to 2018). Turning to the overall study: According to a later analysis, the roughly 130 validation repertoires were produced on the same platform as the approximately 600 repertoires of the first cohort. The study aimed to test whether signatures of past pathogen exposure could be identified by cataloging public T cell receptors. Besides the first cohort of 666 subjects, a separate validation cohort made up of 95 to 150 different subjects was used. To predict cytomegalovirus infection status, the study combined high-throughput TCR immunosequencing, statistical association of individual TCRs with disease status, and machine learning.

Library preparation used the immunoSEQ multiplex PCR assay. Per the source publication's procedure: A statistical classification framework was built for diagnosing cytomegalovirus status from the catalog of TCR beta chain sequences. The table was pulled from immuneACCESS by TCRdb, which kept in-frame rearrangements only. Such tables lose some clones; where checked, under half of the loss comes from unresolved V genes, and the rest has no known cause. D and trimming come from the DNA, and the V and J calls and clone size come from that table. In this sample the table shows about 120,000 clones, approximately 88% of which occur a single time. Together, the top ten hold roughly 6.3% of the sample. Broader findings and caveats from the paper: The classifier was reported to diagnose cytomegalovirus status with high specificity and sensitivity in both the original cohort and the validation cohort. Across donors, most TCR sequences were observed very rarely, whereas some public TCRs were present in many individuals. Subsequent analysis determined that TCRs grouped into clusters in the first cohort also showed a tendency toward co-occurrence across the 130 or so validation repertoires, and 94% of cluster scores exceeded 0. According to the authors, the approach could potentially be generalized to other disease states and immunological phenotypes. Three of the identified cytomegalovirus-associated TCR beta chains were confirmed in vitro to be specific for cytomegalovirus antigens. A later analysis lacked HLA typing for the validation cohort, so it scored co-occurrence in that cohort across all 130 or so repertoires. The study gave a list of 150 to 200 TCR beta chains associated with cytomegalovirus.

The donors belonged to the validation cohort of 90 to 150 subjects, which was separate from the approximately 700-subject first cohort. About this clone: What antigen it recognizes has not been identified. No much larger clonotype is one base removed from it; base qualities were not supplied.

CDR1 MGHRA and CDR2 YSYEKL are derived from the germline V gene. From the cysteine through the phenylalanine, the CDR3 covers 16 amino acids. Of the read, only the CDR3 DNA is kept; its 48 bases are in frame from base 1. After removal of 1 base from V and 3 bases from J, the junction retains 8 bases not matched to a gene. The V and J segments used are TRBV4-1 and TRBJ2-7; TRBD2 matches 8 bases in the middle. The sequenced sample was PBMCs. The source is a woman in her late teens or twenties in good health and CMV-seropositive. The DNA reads TGCGCCAGCAGCCAAGTCCGTTCGGGAGGGGGCTACGAGCAGTACTTC. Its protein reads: CASSQVRSGGGYEQYF.